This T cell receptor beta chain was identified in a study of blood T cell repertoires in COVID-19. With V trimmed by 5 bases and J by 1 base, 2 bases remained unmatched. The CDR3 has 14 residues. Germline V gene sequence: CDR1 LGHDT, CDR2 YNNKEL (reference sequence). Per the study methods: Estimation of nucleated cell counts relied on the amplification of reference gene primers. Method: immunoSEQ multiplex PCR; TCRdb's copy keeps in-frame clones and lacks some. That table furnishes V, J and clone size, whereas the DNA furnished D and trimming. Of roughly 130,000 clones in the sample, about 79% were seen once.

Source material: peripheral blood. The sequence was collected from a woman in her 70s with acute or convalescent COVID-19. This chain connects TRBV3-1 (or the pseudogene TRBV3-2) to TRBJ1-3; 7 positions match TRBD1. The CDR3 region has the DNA TGTGCCAGCAGCTACAGGGGTTCTGGAAACACCATATATTTT. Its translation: CASSYRGSGNTIYF.